The clone carrying this TCR beta chain was found many times. Its antigen is currently unknown. Duration under 3 months, a NOSPECS grade of at least 4, and a Clinical Activity Score of at least 3 characterized the ophthalmopathy patients. Uncontrolled infection, other autoimmune disease, pregnancy or lactation led to exclusion. Using around 10 ml of fresh peripheral blood, PBMCs were prepared. This sample stems from a study of T cells in Graves' hyperthyroidism and ophthalmopathy. Study-level findings and limits: The blood repertoire included most of the expanded thyroid clonotypes above 0.001.

The source material, RNA transcripts, was used to amplify TCR beta CDR3 regions. A set of HTBI primers served as the primers for a first-round RT-PCR of the TCR CDR3. From the multiplex PCR reads, TCRdb called clonotypes with MiXCR, one entry per CDR3 protein. Of over 400,000 distinct CDR3 sequences detected, approximately 23% appear once; the ten largest clones hold approximately 49%. This CDR3 is built from 13 residues. Germline values: CDR1 SGHAT, CDR2 FQNNGV. The ends lost 6 bases at V and 5 bases at J; junction bases unmatched: 3. This chain links TRBV11-2 with TRBJ1-2; 10 nucleotides agree with TRBD1. Sequencing was performed on blood. This clonotype originated in an older woman with Graves' ophthalmopathy. The CDR3 is CASRRTGGYGYTF. CDR3 bases: TGTGCCAGCAGGCGGACAGGGGGATATGGCTACACCTTC.